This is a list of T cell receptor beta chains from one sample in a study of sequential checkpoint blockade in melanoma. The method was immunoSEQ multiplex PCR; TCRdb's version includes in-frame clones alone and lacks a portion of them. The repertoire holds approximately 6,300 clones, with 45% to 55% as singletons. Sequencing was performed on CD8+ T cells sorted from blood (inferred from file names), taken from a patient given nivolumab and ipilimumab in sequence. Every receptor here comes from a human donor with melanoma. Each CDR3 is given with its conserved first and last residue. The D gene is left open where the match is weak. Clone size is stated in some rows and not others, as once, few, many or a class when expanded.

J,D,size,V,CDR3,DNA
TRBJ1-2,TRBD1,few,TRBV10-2,CASSELRTGSYGYTF,TGCGCCAGCAGTGAGTTGAGGACAGGGTCCTATGGCTACACCTTC
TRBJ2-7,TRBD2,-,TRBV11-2,CASSRRGERLSYEQYF,TGTGCCAGCAGCCGCCGGGGGGAGCGGCTCTCCTACGAGCAGTACTTC
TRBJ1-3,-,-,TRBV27,CASIDSSGNTIYF,TGTGCCAGTATCGATAGCTCTGGAAACACCATATATTTT
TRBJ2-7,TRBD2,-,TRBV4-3,CASSRGGGPSEQYF,TGCGCCAGCAGCCGGGGCGGGGGTCCAAGCGAGCAGTACTTC
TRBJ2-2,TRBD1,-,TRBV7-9,CASFNRDRAFTGELFF,TGTGCCAGCTTCAACCGGGACAGGGCTTTCACCGGGGAGCTGTTTTTT
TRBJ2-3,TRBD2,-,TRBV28,CASGTSGGRDTQYF,TGTGCCAGCGGGACTAGCGGCGGCCGGGATACGCAGTATTTT
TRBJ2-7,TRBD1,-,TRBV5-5,CASSPDRGGTEQYF,TGTGCCAGCAGCCCGGACAGGGGAGGAACCGAGCAGTACTTC
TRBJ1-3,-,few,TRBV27,CASSPITSSGNTIYF,TGTGCCAGCAGTCCGATAACAAGCTCTGGAAACACCATATATTTT
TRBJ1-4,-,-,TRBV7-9,CASSLISSTNEKLFF,TGTGCCAGCAGCTTGATTAGTTCAACTAATGAAAAACTGTTTTTT
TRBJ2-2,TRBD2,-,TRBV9,CASSPGTSVPGELFF,TGTGCCAGCAGCCCCGGGACTAGCGTCCCCGGGGAGCTGTTTTTT
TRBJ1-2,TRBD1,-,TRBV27,CASSFGQGIFGYTF,TGTGCCAGCAGTTTTGGACAGGGGATTTTTGGCTACACCTTC
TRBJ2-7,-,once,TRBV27,CASSGRQSYEQYF,TGTGCCAGCAGTGGACGACAGTCATACGAGCAGTACTTC
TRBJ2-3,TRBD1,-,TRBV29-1,CSVEDPITGGDTQYF,TGCAGCGTTGAAGACCCGATAACAGGGGGAGATACGCAGTATTTT
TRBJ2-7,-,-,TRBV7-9,CASSLYYEQYF,TGTGCCAGCAGCTTATACTACGAGCAGTACTTC
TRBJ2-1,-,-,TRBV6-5,CASSYRGGEQFF,TGTGCCAGCAGTTACCGGGGAGGAGAGCAGTTCTTC
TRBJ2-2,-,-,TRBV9,CASSVGYYTGELFF,TGTGCCAGCAGCGTAGGCTATTACACCGGGGAGCTGTTTTTT
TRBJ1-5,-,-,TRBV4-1,CASSSDIGMGQPQHF,TGCGCCAGCAGCTCAGACATCGGGATGGGTCAGCCCCAGCATTTT
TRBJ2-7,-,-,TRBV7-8,CASSLVVDTEQYF,TGTGCCAGCAGCTTAGTTGTAGATACCGAGCAGTACTTC
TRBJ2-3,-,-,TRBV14,CASSPRVSLNTQYF,TGTGCCAGCAGCCCCAGGGTCTCATTAAATACGCAGTATTTT
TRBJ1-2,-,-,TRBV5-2,CASSLGGTDGYTF,TGTGCCAGCAGCTTAGGGGGCACGGATGGCTACACCTTC
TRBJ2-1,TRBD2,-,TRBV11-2,CASSFGLAGGPFNEQFF,TGTGCCAGCAGCTTCGGACTAGCGGGGGGGCCCTTCAATGAGCAGTTCTTC
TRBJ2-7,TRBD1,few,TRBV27,CASRQDRASSYEQYF,TGTGCCAGCAGACAGGACAGGGCGAGCTCCTACGAGCAGTACTTC
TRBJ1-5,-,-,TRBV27,CASSPSSEGWNQPQHF,TGTGCCAGCAGTCCCTCGTCGGAGGGGTGGAATCAGCCCCAGCATTTT
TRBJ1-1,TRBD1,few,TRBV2,CASIIGQALPEAFF,TGTGCCAGCATCATAGGACAGGCTCTACCTGAAGCTTTCTTT
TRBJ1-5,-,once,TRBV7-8,CASRQGQLSNQPQHF,TGTGCCAGCAGACAGGGACAACTTAGCAATCAGCCCCAGCATTTT
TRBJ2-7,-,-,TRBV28,CASRIDRASSYEQYF,TGTGCCAGCAGAATTGACAGAGCTTCTTCCTACGAGCAGTACTTC
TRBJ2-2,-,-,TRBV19,CASSTPIRERDTGELFF,TGTGCCAGTAGTACCCCAATCAGGGAAAGGGACACCGGGGAGCTGTTTTTT
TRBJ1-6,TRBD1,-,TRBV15,CATSRDGYRGRAPLHF,TGTGCCACCAGCAGAGATGGGTACAGGGGGCGGGCACCCCTCCACTTT
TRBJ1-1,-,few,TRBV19,CASSMGAATTEAFF,TGTGCCAGTAGTATGGGTGCGGCAACCACTGAAGCTTTCTTT
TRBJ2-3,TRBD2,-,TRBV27,CASRGAGGPGESYTQYF,TGTGCCAGTAGGGGGGCGGGAGGGCCAGGGGAATCTTATACGCAGTATTTT
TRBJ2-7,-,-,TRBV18,CASSAKQGAEQYF,TGTGCCAGCTCAGCGAAACAGGGTGCCGAGCAGTACTTC
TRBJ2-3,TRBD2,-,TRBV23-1,CASLFPAASGGPADTQYF,TGCGCCAGCCTCTTTCCGGCGGCTAGCGGGGGCCCCGCGGATACGCAGTATTTT
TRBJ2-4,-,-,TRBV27,CASSLAPVEQNIQYF,TGTGCCAGCAGTTTAGCCCCGGTTGAACAAAACATTCAGTACTTC
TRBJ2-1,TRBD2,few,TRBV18,CASSEGLAGGPDNEQFF,TGTGCCAGCTCAGAGGGACTAGCGGGAGGGCCCGACAATGAGCAGTTCTTC
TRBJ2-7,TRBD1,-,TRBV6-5,CASSLRDRSSYEQYF,TGTGCCAGCAGCCTGAGGGACAGGAGCTCCTACGAGCAGTACTTC
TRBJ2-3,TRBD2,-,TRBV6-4,CASSDGTSGGPDTQYF,TGTGCCAGCAGTGACGGGACTAGCGGGGGCCCAGATACGCAGTATTTT
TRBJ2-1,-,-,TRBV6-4,CASSDSRSGNNEQFF,TGTGCCAGCAGTGACTCGAGATCCGGGAACAATGAGCAGTTCTTC
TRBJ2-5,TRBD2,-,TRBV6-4,CASSDSAGGGKETQYF,TGTGCCAGCAGTGACTCCGCCGGGGGAGGGAAAGAGACCCAGTACTTC
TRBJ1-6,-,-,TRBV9,CASSVEGADSPLHF,TGTGCCAGCAGCGTAGAAGGGGCGGATTCACCCCTCCACTTT
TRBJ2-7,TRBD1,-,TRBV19,CASSINFGDSRYEQYF,TGTGCCAGTAGTATCAATTTCGGGGACAGTAGGTACGAGCAGTACTTC
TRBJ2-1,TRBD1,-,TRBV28,CASSLSDRGRDEQFF,TGTGCCAGCAGTTTGTCGGACAGGGGGAGGGATGAGCAGTTCTTC
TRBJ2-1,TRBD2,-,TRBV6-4,CASVPSGDQYNEQFF,TGTGCCAGCGTCCCTAGCGGGGACCAATACAATGAGCAGTTCTTC
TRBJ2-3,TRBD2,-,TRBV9,CASSVEGGADTQYF,TGTGCCAGCAGCGTAGAGGGAGGGGCAGATACGCAGTATTTT
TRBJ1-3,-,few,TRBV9,CASSVGQGLGNTIYF,TGTGCCAGCAGCGTAGGGCAGGGTCTTGGAAACACCATATATTTT
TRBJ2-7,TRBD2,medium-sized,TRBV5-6,CASSGGLPSSYEQYF,TGTGCCAGCAGCGGGGGACTACCTAGCTCCTACGAGCAGTACTTC
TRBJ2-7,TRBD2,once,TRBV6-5,CASSTGLGGTYEQYF,TGTGCCAGCAGCACCGGACTAGGCGGGACCTACGAGCAGTACTTC
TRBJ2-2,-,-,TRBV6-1,CASSFNSNGELFF,TGTGCCAGCAGTTTCAACTCGAACGGGGAGCTGTTTTTT
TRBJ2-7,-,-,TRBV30,CAWSVGRGKSEQYF,TGTGCCTGGAGTGTTGGGAGGGGGAAGAGCGAGCAGTACTTC
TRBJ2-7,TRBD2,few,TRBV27,CASRIGAGRDEQYF,TGTGCCAGTAGAATTGGAGCGGGAAGGGACGAGCAGTACTTC
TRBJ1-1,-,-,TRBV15,CATSRDLGTLNTEAFF,TGTGCCACCAGCAGAGATCTAGGGACTCTGAACACTGAAGCTTTCTTT
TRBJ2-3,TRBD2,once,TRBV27,CASSPGLAGGRRDTQYF,TGTGCCAGCAGTCCGGGACTAGCGGGGGGGCGAAGGGATACGCAGTATTTT
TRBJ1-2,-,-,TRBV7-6,CASSLVFAGDLEGYGYTF,TGTGCCAGCAGCTTAGTTTTCGCAGGGGACCTTGAGGGGTATGGCTACACCTTC
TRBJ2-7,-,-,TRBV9,CASNAAGTSYEQYF,TGTGCCAGCAACGCCGCAGGGACTTCCTACGAGCAGTACTTC
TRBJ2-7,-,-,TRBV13,CASSFIRERPYEQYF,TGTGCCAGCAGCTTCATCCGGGAGAGGCCCTACGAGCAGTACTTC